This T cell receptor (beta chain) was sequenced in a study of shared clonotypes between healthy human individuals (TCRdb year 2020). Notes on the research overall: A few men and two women, aged 18 to 49 years, made up the cohort. To increase sequencing depth and limit assay-specific biases, TCR repertoire library preparation and sequencing were carried out by different laboratories using diverse techniques. Each donor's leukapheresis produced roughly between roughly 0.85 and 9.5 billion PBMCs. For each donor, CD4 naive and CD4 memory were each run on three plates, CD8 naive on two plates, and CD8 memory on one plate. To estimate repertoire size and how much clonotypes are shared between individuals, the study performed deep sequencing of blood TCR repertoires from a handful of healthy adults. On the study overall, not on this receptor specifically: Clonotypes shared by all four sorted-subset donors showed higher generation probabilities than non-shared clonotypes. Even with the large sequencing depth, rarefaction of the sorted-subset datasets indicated that sequencing was incomplete. Only blood was sampled, and tissue TCR repertoires likely differ from those in blood. Across four donors, about 5.2% of naive CD4, approximately 4% of naive CD8, about 2.3% of memory CD4, and around 0.4% of memory CD8 clonotypes were shared. Naive subsets generally had larger estimated clonotype richness than memory subsets did. Because the study included a small number of donors, the genetic and exposure-history diversity represented was limited. Pairwise subsampling led to the expectation that sequencing depth would affect the degree of clonotype sharing among donors.

There are many counts of this clone. No cognate antigen has been identified for it. Per-base qualities were not stored, and no clone one base away is much larger. V loses 3 bases, J loses 0 bases, and the germline ends lie 8 bases apart. The cysteine opens and the phenylalanine closes a CDR3 of 14 amino acids. Only CDR3 DNA remains: 42 bases, in frame from the first base. In the germline V gene (reference sequence), CDR1 corresponds to LNHDA and CDR2 to SQIVND. TCR CDR3 regions were amplified from genomic DNA by multiplex PCR using the deep immunoSEQ assay. Genomic DNA extracted from each cell subset was distributed evenly over all wells of several immunoSEQ 96-well plates, and each plate served as one replicate. Each replicate PCR for sorted subsets received about 210 ng genomic DNA, equal to some 32,000 T cell genomes. Purified libraries were quantified with a Qubit 3.0 fluorometer, sized on a Bioanalyzer 2100, and re-quantified with the KAPA Library Quantification kit. Every immunoSEQ 96-well plate was sequenced on a separate single-read 150-cycle Illumina NextSeq 550 flow cell. The original methods were these. The immunoSEQ output contained only junctional sequences without quality scores, so filtering could not match that applied to full-length reads. To assign V/J genes and CDR3, sequences were annotated using PyIR, a Python wrapper for IgBLAST v1.9, with IMGT germline references. Reads were removed for weak V/J assignments (E-value above 1e-6), missing CDR3, stop codons, out-of-frame junctions, or ambiguous translated residues. V3J clonotypes were defined as sequences sharing the same inferred V gene, J gene, and CDR3 amino acid sequence. To compute the percentage overlap between repertoires, the number of shared unique clonotypes was divided by the size of the smaller repertoire. Three approaches were used to assess repertoire richness: RTK rarefaction, the Chao1 estimator, and Recon v2.1 estimates of unobserved clonotypes. Generation probabilities were computed with OLGA for all TCRbeta clonotypes obtained by the gDNA method from several donors. TCRdb carries this immuneACCESS record with in-frame sequences only. Its versions omit some clonotypes, under half of them owing to an unresolved V gene in the studies checked, with the rest unexplained. That table supplies the V and J calls and clone size; D and trimming were determined from the DNA. This sample holds 550,000 to 800,000 clones; 74% were observed only once. The ten top clones hold less than 2% of the sample.

The donors were healthy, HIV-negative adults with no recently reported acute infections or vaccinations. All donors were Caucasian adults living in Nashville, Tennessee, USA. Magnetic negative selection was used to enrich CD4+ T cells, after which naive cells were positively selected on CD45RA and the negative fraction became the memory subset. Blood was obtained by leukapheresis, after which PBMCs were separated by Ficoll-Histopaque density gradient centrifugation and cryopreserved in liquid nitrogen vapor phase. Analytical flow cytometry was used to check the purity and quantity of each magnetically sorted T cell population. Genomic DNA was isolated from every sorted fraction and measured by UV absorbance on a Nanodrop 2000c.

Sequenced material: memory CD4+ T cells sorted from blood. The sample's cell subset or site label is to be understood as: CD45RA-negative fraction. This receptor chain uses TRBV19 and TRBJ1-2; the D gene lacks a confident call. This receptor was identified in a woman aged 30 to 39 in good health. The CDR3 in this case is CASSMSAANYGYTF. The nucleotide sequence is given as TGTGCCAGTAGTATGAGTGCAGCTAACTATGGCTACACCTTC.